This T cell receptor (beta chain) was sequenced in a study of cytomegalovirus exposure and HLA in healthy donors. At the level of the study: Some 85 million unique TCRs, all from HLA-typed donors, were included in an early release of the data. Overall study results and limits: A later analysis linked a missense DCLRE1C variant to TCR beta V- and J-gene trimming. TCR association rates varied by HLA locus in a later analysis, with DRB1 highest and HLA-C lowest. Usually a TCR sequence was rare, but some public TCRs were found in many donors.

This clone has more than one count but fewer than ten. As yet, its antigen is unknown. PCR involved 60 Vbeta and 13 Jbeta primers. The protocol was immunoSEQ multiplex PCR, while the TCRdb copy is restricted to in-frame clones and leaves out a portion. In the table there are over 80,000 clones, 73% of which are singletons. The CDR3 consists of 16 residues. Per the germline V gene, CDR1 is LGHNA and CDR2 is YNFKEQ. Trimming cost V 4 bases and J 3 bases; bases outside gene matches: 7. J is TRBJ2-7 and V is TRBV4-2; 12 nucleotides agree with TRBD2. This receptor was taken from a man in his forties or fifties in good health and CMV-seronegative. Sequencing used PBMCs. The CDR3 DNA follows: TGTGCCAGCAGCCCGACAGCTAGCGGGGGGGTCTACGAGCAGTACTTC. Translated: CASSPTASGGVYEQYF.